The next 18 T cell receptor beta chains were all read from a single sample in a study of shared clonotypes between healthy human individuals. Profiling relied on immunoSEQ multiplex PCR, and the TCRdb table lists in-frame clones only, not all of them. There are about 960,000 clones in the sample; approximately 80% occur only once, and about 1.5% lies in the top ten. Source material: memory CD4+ T cells sorted from blood. Subset noted: CD45RA-negative fraction. The receptors originated from a man aged 18 to 29 in good health.

Here the CDR3 reads CASKLAGGVHNEQFF. The CDR3 bases are TGTGCCAGCAAATTAGCGGGGGGCGTCCACAATGAGCAGTTCTTC. The J gene is TRBJ2-1, the V gene TRBV2, with TRBD2 identical over 10 bases. This CDR3 region has 15 residues. The junction had 8 bases not matched to a gene; V was cut back by 7 bases and J by 5 bases. From germline, CDR1 is SNHLY and CDR2 FYNNEI.

The V and J genes are TRBV5-6 and TRBJ2-3; D perhaps matches TRBD1 (5 bases). Germline CDR1 and CDR2: SGHDT and YYEEEE. Trimming left V 1 base short and J 1 base short, with 7 bases between. The CDR3 loop spans 14 amino acids. CDR3 residues: CASSLPRGTDTQYF. In DNA form, the CDR3 reads TGTGCCAGCAGCTTGCCCAGGGGCACAGATACGCAGTATTTT.

The chain uses TRBV6-6 and TRBJ2-5; D is tentatively TRBD1 or TRBD2 (6 bases each). Germline lookup yields CDR1 MNHNY and CDR2 SVGAGI (reference sequence). Between the trimmed V and J ends, which lost 6 bases and 2 bases, there was a span of 13 bases. The CDR3 length is 14 residues. DNA for the CDR3: TGTGCCAGCAGCACGGGGGCCCCTCAAGAGACCCAGTACTTC. Translating it yields CASSTGAPQETQYF.

This chain joins TRBV5-4 and TRBJ1-1; D perhaps matches TRBD1 (5 bases). The CDR3 runs 14 residues. Trimming stripped 3 bases from V and 3 bases from J, with 12 bases between. Germline V CDR1 and CDR2: SGHNT, YYREEE (reference sequence). DNA of the CDR3: TGTGCCAGCAGCTCCGGACTGGGGGACACTGAAGCTTTCTTT. Amino acid sequence: CASSSGLGDTEAFF.

The rearrangement uses TRBV7-9 and TRBJ2-5; D remains ambiguous. V was shortened by 5 bases and J by 4 bases, with 8 bases between the two germline ends. Per germline, CDR1 SEHNR and CDR2 FQNEAQ (reference sequence). The CDR3 totals 12 residues. CDR3 sequence (DNA): TGTGCCAGCAGCCGCCCGGGAGAGACCCAGTACTTC. It is translated as CASSRPGETQYF.

This clone was picked up many times. For the CDR3, the DNA is TGTGCCAGTGGCCGAGATAATTCACCCCTCCACTTT. Its translation is CASGRDNSPLHF. The chain is built from TRBV2 and TRBJ1-6; unclear D gene. Germline V gives CDR1 SNHLY, CDR2 FYNNEI. The V end was cut by 9 bases, the J end by 5 bases, with 8 bases between. CDR3 size: 12 residues.

The chain employs TRBV4-3 and TRBJ2-3; no reliable D call. CDR1 and CDR2 (germline): LGHNA, YSLEER. The CDR3 extends over 13 amino acids. V lost 3 bases, J lost 6 bases, and 10 bases lay in between. The CDR3 DNA reads TGCGCCAGCAGCCATCCCCCCCTGGATACGCAGTATTTT. It specifies CASSHPPLDTQYF.

CDR3 residues: CASSRGGKTFAPQHF. The CDR3 region has the DNA TGTGCCAGCAGTCGTGGGGGGAAGACCTTCGCTCCCCAGCATTTT. The chain has TRBV2 and TRBJ1-5, with D tentatively TRBD1 (5 bases). The ends were cut back, 5 bases at V and 10 bases at J, with 21 bases in the middle. Germline values: CDR1 SNHLY, CDR2 FYNNEI. The CDR3 consists of 15 residues.

The CDR3 loop reads CASPYRDRTSYNSPLHF. Here the CDR3 DNA reads TGCGCCAGCCCCTACCGGGACAGGACCTCCTATAATTCACCCCTCCACTTT. The gene calls are TRBV5-1 and TRBJ1-6; 8 bases are a match to TRBD1. The CDR3 sequence is 17 residues long. The J segment lost 0 bases and the V segment lost 7 bases, leaving 9 bases of the junction unmatched. Germline V gene lookup returns CDR1 SGHRS and CDR2 YFSETQ.

This clone was seen a few times. The chain carries TRBV5-1 and TRBJ1-4; D gene ambiguous. Trimming removed 4 bases at V and 8 bases at J, with 18 bases between. Germline V gene data show CDR1 as SGHRS and CDR2 as YFSETQ. The CDR3 length is 15 residues. The CDR3 loop reads CASSRDLALKEKLFF. The CDR3 nucleotides are TGCGCCAGCAGCCGAGATTTGGCCCTAAAGGAAAAACTGTTTTTT.

The sample holds one count of this clone. Other DNA sequences in this sample translate to the same CDR3. V gene TRBV6-5 combines with J gene TRBJ2-7; D possibly corresponds to TRBD1 (5 bases). This CDR3 has 14 amino acids. The V gene lost 3 bases and the J gene lost 2 bases, with 11 bases spanning the gap. Looked up from germline, CDR1 is MNHEY and CDR2 is SVGAGI. The DNA of the CDR3 is TGTGCCAGCAGTTATGCAGGGTCCACCTACGAGCAGTACTTC. Translated: CASSYAGSTYEQYF.

The V gene is TRBV6-5, the J gene TRBJ2-1; 7 nucleotides agree with TRBD1. The junction had 9 bases not matched to a gene; V was cut back by 6 bases and J by 4 bases. Germline V lookup: CDR1 MNHEY, CDR2 SVGAGI. The CDR3 covers 15 residues. For the CDR3, the DNA is TGTGCCAGCAGCCGGGAAGCAGGGGGATACAATGAGCAGTTCTTC. This codes for CASSREAGGYNEQFF.

This chain links TRBV10-1 with TRBJ1-6; D unresolved. V was trimmed by 2 bases and J by 10 bases, leaving 9 bases between them. The CDR3 consists of 13 residues. The germline gives CDR1 WNHNN, CDR2 SYGVQD (reference sequence). For the CDR3, the DNA is TGCGCCAGCAGTGAGCACTTGGAGTCACCCCTCCACTTT. Translation: CASSEHLESPLHF.

This sequence joins TRBV11-2 and TRBJ1-1; no clear D gene. Trimming pared 6 bases from V and 1 base from J, leaving 6 bases between. The CDR3 spans 12 residues. CDR1 SGHAT and CDR2 FQNNGV come from the germline V gene. CDR3 loop: CASRSPNTEAFF. In DNA, the CDR3 is TGTGCCAGCAGGTCCCCGAACACTGAAGCTTTCTTT.

This sequence joins TRBV30 and TRBJ2-4, with D maybe TRBD2 (5 bases). The germline V and J ends were trimmed by 3 bases and 4 bases, with 10 bases remaining between them. Germline V lookup: CDR1 GTSNPN, CDR2 SVGIG (reference sequence). The CDR3 spans 13 residues. CDR3 DNA: TGTGCCTGGAGCGGACTGCGGAAAAACATTCAGTACTTC. Encoded protein: CAWSGLRKNIQYF.

V usage is TRBV10-3 and J usage is TRBJ2-1, with D perhaps matching TRBD1 (5 bases). The CDR3 loop spans 14 amino acids. Trimming removed 3 bases at V and 0 bases at J, with 6 bases between. From germline, CDR1 is ENHRY and CDR2 SYGVKD. The CDR3 here is CAISDRASYNEQFF. The CDR3 bases are TGTGCCATCAGTGACAGGGCCTCCTACAATGAGCAGTTCTTC.

The genes are TRBV6-1 and TRBJ1-1, with no clear D. Germline loops: CDR1 MNHNS, CDR2 SASEGT. The CDR3 has 14 residues. Trimming removed 4 bases at V and 1 base at J, with 10 bases between. In DNA form, the CDR3 reads TGTGCCAGCAGTGCTTTAACACGGAACACTGAAGCTTTCTTT. Amino acid sequence: CASSALTRNTEAFF.

The chain has TRBV6-1 and TRBJ2-2; D is possibly TRBD1 (5 bases). The CDR3 has 13 amino acids. The germline gives CDR1 MNHNS, CDR2 SASEGT. V was clipped by 8 bases and J by 7 bases, with 14 bases between them. The DNA of the CDR3 is TGTGCCAGCTGGGGCAGTATGAGCGGGGAGCTGTTTTTT. Translating gives CASWGSMSGELFF.